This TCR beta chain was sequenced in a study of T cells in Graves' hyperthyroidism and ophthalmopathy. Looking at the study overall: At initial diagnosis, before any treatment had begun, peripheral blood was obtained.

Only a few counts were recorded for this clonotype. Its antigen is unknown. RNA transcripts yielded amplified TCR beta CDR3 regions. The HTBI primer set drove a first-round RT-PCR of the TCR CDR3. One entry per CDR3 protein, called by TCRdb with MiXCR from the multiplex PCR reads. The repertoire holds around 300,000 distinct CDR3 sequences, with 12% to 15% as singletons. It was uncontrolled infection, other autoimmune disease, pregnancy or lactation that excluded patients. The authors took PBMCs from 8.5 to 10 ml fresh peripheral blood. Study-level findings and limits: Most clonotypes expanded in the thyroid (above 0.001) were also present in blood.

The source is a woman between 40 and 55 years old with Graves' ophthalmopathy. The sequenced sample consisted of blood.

CDR3 protein: CASSGGGGEGAQHF. The CDR3 bases are TGTGCCAGCAGCGGCGGCGGTGGAGAGGGGGCCCAGCATTTT. The V call is TRBV3-1, the J call TRBJ1-5; D possibly corresponds to TRBD1 (6 bases). Germline CDR1 and CDR2: LGHDT and YNNKEL (reference sequence). Trimming shortened V by 5 bases and J by 11 bases, and 19 bases separated the two germline ends. The CDR3 length is 14 residues.